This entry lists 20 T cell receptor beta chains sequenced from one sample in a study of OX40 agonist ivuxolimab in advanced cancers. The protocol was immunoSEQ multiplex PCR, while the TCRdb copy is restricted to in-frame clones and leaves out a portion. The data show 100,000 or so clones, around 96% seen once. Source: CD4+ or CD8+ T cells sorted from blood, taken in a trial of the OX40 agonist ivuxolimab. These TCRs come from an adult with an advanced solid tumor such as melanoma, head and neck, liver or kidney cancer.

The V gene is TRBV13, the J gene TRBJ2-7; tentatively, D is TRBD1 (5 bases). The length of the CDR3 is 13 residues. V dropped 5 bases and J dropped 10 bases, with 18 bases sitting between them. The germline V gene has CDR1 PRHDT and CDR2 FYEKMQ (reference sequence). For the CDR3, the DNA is TGTGCCAGCAGCCCCGCAGGACAAGATGTTCAGTACTTC. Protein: CASSPAGQDVQYF.

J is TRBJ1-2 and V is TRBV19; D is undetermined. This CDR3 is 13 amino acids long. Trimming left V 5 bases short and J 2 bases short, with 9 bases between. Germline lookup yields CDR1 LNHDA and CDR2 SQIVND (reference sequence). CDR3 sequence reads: CASSQDGNYGYTF. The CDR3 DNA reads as TGTGCCAGTAGTCAGGATGGGAACTATGGCTACACCTTC.

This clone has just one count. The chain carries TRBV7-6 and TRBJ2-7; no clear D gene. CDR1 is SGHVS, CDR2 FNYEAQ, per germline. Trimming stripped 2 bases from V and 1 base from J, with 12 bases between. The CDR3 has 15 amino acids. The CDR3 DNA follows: TGTGCCAGCAGCTTAAATGGCGCTTCGTCCTACGAGCAGTACTTC. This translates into CASSLNGASSYEQYF.

The CDR3 DNA reads TGTGCCAGCAGCCTGGACGGGAACTATGGCTACACCTTC. It specifies CASSLDGNYGYTF. The gene calls are TRBV7-2 and TRBJ1-2; D is unresolved. With 5 bases removed from V and 2 bases from J, the gap between germline ends came to 9 bases. CDR3 length: 13 residues. Germline values: CDR1 SGHTA, CDR2 FQGNSA.

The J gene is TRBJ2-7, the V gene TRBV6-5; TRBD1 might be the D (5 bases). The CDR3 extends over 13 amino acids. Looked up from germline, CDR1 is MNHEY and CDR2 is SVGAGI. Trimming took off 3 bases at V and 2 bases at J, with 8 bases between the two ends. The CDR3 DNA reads TGTGCCAGCAGTTATGGGGCAGCCTACGAGCAGTACTTC. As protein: CASSYGAAYEQYF.

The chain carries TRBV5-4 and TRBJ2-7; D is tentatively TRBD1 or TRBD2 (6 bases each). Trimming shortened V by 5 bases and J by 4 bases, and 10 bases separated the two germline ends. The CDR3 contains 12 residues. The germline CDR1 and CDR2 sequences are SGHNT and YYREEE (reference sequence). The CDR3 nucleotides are TGTGCCAGCAGTTCGGGGGCGTACGAGCAGTACTTC. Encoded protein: CASSSGAYEQYF.

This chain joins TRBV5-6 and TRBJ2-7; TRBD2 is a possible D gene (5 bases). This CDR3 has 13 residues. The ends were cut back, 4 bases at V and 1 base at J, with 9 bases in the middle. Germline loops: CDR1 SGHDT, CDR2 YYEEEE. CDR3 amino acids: CASSRTDSYEQYF. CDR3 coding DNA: TGTGCCAGCAGCCGGACTGATTCCTACGAGCAGTACTTC.

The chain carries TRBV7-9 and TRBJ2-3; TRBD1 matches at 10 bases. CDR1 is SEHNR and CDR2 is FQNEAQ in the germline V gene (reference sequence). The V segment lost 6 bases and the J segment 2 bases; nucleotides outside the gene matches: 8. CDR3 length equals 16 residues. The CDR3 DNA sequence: TGTGCCAGCAGTTTACGACAGGGGGCCCACACAGATACGCAGTATTTT. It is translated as CASSLRQGAHTDTQYF.

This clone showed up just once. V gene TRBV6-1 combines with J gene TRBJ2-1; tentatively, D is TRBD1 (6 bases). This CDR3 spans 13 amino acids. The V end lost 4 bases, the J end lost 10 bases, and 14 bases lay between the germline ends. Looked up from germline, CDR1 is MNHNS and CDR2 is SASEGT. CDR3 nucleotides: TGTGCCAGCAGTGGAAGGGGACATTTGGAGCAGTTCTTC. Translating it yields CASSGRGHLEQFF.

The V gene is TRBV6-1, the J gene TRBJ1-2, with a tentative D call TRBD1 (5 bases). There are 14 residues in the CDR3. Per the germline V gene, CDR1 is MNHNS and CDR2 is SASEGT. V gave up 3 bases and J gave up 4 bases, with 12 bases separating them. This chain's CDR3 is CASSDGTEAYGYTF. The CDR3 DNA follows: TGTGCCAGCAGTGACGGGACGGAGGCCTATGGCTACACCTTC.

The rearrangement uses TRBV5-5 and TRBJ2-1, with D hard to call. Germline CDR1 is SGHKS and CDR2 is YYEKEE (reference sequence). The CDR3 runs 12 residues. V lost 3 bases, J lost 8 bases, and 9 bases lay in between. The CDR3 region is CASSWTRDEQFF. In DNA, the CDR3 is TGTGCCAGCAGCTGGACGAGAGATGAGCAGTTCTTC.

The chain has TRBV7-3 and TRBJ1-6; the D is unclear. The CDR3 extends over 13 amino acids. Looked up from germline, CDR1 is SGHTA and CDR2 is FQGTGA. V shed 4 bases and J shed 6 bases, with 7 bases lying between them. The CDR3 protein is CASSSDLNSPLHF. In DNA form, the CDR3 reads TGTGCCAGCAGCTCGGACCTTAATTCACCCCTCCACTTT.

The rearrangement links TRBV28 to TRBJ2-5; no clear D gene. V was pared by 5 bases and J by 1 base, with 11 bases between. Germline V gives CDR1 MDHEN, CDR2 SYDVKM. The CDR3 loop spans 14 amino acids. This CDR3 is CASSPRTAQETQYF. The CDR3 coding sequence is TGTGCCAGCAGTCCCCGGACGGCCCAAGAGACCCAGTACTTC. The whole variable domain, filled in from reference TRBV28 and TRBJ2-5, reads DVKVTQSSRYLVKRTGEKVFLECVQDMDHENMFWYRQDPGLGLRLIYFSYDVKMKEKGDIPEGYSVSREKKERFSLILESASTNQTSMYLCASSPRTAQETQYFGPGTRLLVL.

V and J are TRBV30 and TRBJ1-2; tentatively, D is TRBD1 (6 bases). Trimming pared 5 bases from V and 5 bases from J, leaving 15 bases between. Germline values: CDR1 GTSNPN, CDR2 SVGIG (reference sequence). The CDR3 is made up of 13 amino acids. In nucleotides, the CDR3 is TGTGCCTGGGGGGCAGGGGACGGGTATGGCTACACCTTC. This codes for CAWGAGDGYGYTF.

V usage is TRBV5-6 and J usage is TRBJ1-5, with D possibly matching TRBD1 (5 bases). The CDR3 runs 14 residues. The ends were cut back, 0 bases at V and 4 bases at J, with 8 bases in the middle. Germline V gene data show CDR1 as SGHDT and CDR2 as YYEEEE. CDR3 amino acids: CASSLGQLNQPQHF. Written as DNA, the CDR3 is TGTGCCAGCAGCTTGGGACAGCTTAATCAGCCCCAGCATTTT.

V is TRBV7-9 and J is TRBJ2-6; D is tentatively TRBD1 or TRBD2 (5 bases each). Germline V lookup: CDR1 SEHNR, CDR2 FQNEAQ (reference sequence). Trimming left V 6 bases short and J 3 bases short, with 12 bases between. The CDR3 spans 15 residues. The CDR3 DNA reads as TGTGCCAGCAGTTCCGGGGCCCTTGGGGCCAACGTCCTGACTTTC. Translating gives CASSSGALGANVLTF.

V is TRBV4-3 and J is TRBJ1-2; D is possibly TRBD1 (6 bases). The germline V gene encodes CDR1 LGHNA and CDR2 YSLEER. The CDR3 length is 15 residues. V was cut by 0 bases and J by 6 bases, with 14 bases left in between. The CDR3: CASSQDIGGADGYTF. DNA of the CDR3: TGCGCCAGCAGCCAAGATATCGGGGGCGCGGATGGCTACACCTTC.

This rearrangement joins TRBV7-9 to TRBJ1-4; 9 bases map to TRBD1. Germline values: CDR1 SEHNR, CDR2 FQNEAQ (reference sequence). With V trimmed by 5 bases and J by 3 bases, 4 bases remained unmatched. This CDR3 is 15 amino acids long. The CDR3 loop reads CASSRTGEANEKLFF. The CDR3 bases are TGTGCCAGCAGCCGGACAGGGGAGGCTAATGAAAAACTGTTTTTT.

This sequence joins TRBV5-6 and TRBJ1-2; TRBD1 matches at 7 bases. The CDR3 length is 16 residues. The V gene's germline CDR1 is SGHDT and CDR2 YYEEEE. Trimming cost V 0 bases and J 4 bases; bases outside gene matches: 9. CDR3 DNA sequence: TGTGCCAGCAGCTTGGTTCGACAGGGTCTCGGCTATGGCTACACCTTC. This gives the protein CASSLVRQGLGYGYTF.

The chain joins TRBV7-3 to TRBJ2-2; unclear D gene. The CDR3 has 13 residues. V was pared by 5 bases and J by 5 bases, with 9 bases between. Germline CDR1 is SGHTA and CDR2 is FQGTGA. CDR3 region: CASSRLGTGELFF. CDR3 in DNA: TGTGCCAGCAGCCGATTAGGAACCGGGGAGCTGTTTTTT.